The next 13 T cell receptor beta chains were all read from a single sample in a study of PD-1 blockade in classical Hodgkin lymphoma (TCRdb year 2020). Libraries came from the immunoSEQ multiplex PCR assay. Drawn from immuneACCESS, this table holds only the in-frame rearrangements with V and J called that TCRdb kept. Clones are partly lost; checked studies trace under half to an unresolved V gene and leave the rest unexplained. The sample profile shows more than 15,000 clones; approximately 86% of them were found once. The biggest ten clones account for around 3.9% of the sample. The time point label of this sample denotes: newly diagnosed, previously untreated cHL patient sample. The sample taken for sequencing was peripheral blood mononuclear cells (PBMCs). These receptors were collected from a human donor with classical Hodgkin lymphoma.

For the CDR3, the DNA is TGTGCCAGCAGGCCCAGGACAGGGGTAACAGATACGCAGTATTTT. This encodes CASRPRTGVTDTQYF. V gene TRBV6-5 combines with J gene TRBJ2-3, with 9 bases matching TRBD1. The germline V gene encodes CDR1 MNHEY and CDR2 SVGAGI. There are 15 residues in the CDR3. V dropped 6 bases and J dropped 3; count of bases not matched to a gene: 7.

This clone was counted a single time. V usage is TRBV7-6 and J usage is TRBJ2-1; 14 bases fit TRBD2. The CDR3 runs to 22 residues. The ends lost 2 bases at V and 0 bases at J; junction bases unmatched: 15. The V gene's germline CDR1 is SGHVS and CDR2 FNYEAQ. The CDR3 nucleotides read TGTGCCAGCAGCTTACGCAACCCGAGGACTAGCGGGAGGACCAGCTCCTACAATGAGCAGTTCTTC. Translation gives CASSLRNPRTSGRTSSYNEQFF.

The V gene is TRBV5-1, the J gene TRBJ2-7; 7 bases fit TRBD2. CDR3 length equals 16 residues. Germline lookup yields CDR1 SGHRS and CDR2 YFSETQ. J was trimmed by 4 bases and V by 0 bases; bases with no gene match: 10. The CDR3 loop reads CASSLASASGTYEQYF. In DNA form, the CDR3 reads TGCGCCAGCAGCTTGGCTTCAGCTAGCGGAACTTACGAGCAGTACTTC.

This chain joins TRBV7-2 and TRBJ1-3, with a possible D match to TRBD1 (5 bases). Trimming took off 1 base at V and 4 bases at J, with 8 bases between the two ends. The CDR3 loop spans 14 amino acids. Germline V gives CDR1 SGHTA, CDR2 FQGNSA. The CDR3 region has the DNA TGTGCCAGCAGCTTAGACAGGCCAGGAAACACCATATATTTT. This codes for CASSLDRPGNTIYF.

The rearrangement joins TRBV7-2 to TRBJ2-1, with TRBD2 as a possible D gene (6 bases). V lost 1 base and J lost 7, with 17 bases in between. This CDR3 has 16 amino acids. Germline lookup yields CDR1 SGHTA and CDR2 FQGNSA. The CDR3 DNA sequence: TGTGCCAGCAGCTTAGTTTCCGGCGGGATAGGAAATGAGCAGTTCTTC. Its protein product is CASSLVSGGIGNEQFF.

J is TRBJ2-3 and V is TRBV28; 7 bases fit TRBD1. The junction had 10 bases not matched to a gene; V was cut back by 4 bases and J by 3 bases. The CDR3 covers 16 residues. In germline, CDR1 is MDHEN, CDR2 SYDVKM. The CDR3 loop is CASSSPGQRGTDTQYF. The CDR3 DNA follows: TGTGCCAGCAGTTCTCCGGGACAGAGAGGAACAGATACGCAGTATTTT.

A few counts support this clone. The chain has TRBV6-1 and TRBJ2-3, with a weak D call TRBD1 (6 bases). Trimming cost V 2 bases and J 5 bases, with 14 bases left between them. The germline V gene encodes CDR1 MNHNS and CDR2 SASEGT. CDR3 size: 15 residues. The CDR3 is CASSEHGGRGDTQYF. The CDR3 DNA sequence: TGTGCCAGCAGTGAACATGGGGGCCGAGGAGATACGCAGTATTTT.

V and J are TRBV6-5 and TRBJ1-3; TRBD1 might be the D (6 bases). Between the trimmed V and J ends, which lost 5 bases and 4 bases, there was a span of 9 bases. CDR3 length: 13 residues. In germline, CDR1 is MNHEY, CDR2 SVGAGI. CDR3 amino acids: CASSRGLGNTIYF. CDR3 DNA sequence: TGTGCCAGCAGTCGGGGGCTCGGAAACACCATATATTTT.

The V gene is TRBV19, the J gene TRBJ2-4, with D unclear. CDR3 size: 14 residues. V was cut by 1 base and J by 1 base, with 5 bases left in between. The germline V gene encodes CDR1 LNHDA and CDR2 SQIVND (reference sequence). CDR3 sequence (DNA): TGTGCCAGTAGTATAGTAGGGGCCAAAAACATTCAGTACTTC. Amino acids: CASSIVGAKNIQYF.

The chain joins TRBV27 to TRBJ2-4, with 7 bases fitting TRBD2. The junction had 5 bases not matched to a gene; V was cut back by 0 bases and J by 9 bases. The V gene's germline CDR1 is MNHEY and CDR2 SMNVEV (reference sequence). CDR3 size: 14 residues. In nucleotides, the CDR3 is TGTGCCAGCAGTTTATCGGCAGGGAGGGGCATTCAGTACTTC. Translating it yields CASSLSAGRGIQYF.

This chain connects TRBV4-3 to TRBJ2-7; no reliable D call. Looked up from germline, CDR1 is LGHNA and CDR2 is YSLEER. This CDR3 is built from 15 residues. V shed 4 bases and J shed 0 bases, with 13 bases lying between them. The CDR3 is CASSRNRALSYEQYF. In nucleotides, the CDR3 is TGCGCCAGCAGCCGGAATAGAGCACTCTCCTACGAGCAGTACTTC.

The table lists this clone with a few counts. This chain links TRBV30 with TRBJ1-2; D perhaps matches TRBD1 (6 bases). In germline, CDR1 is GTSNPN, CDR2 SVGIG (reference sequence). V was pared by 3 bases and J by 7 bases, with 24 bases between. This CDR3 has 16 amino acids. DNA for the CDR3: TGTGCCTGGAGGTCTCTAGGTGGGCAGGGGAGTCGTGGCTACACCTTC. This encodes CAWRSLGGQGSRGYTF.

This clone was detected once. The V call is TRBV4-3, the J call TRBJ2-1, with 14 bases that match TRBD2. The CDR3 spans 17 residues. From germline, CDR1 is LGHNA and CDR2 YSLEER. The V gene end was trimmed by 4 bases and the J gene end by 8 bases; junction bases not matched to a gene: 10. The CDR3 reads CASSRGLAGDGNDEQFF. Written as DNA, the CDR3 is TGCGCCAGCAGCCGGGGACTAGCGGGAGACGGTAACGATGAGCAGTTCTTC.